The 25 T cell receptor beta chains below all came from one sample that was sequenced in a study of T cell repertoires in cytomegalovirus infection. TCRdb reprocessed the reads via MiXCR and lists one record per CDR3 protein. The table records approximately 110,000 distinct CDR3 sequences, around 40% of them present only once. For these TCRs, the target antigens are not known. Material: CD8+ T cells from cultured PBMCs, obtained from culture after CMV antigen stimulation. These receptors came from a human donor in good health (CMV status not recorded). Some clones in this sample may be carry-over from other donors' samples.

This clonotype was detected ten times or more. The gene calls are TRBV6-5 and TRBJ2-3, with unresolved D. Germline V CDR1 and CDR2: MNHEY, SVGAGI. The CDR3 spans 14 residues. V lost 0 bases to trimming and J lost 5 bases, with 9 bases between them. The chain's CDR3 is CASSYSSVKDTQYF. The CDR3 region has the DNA TGTGCCAGCAGTTACTCGAGTGTTAAAGATACGCAGTATTTT.

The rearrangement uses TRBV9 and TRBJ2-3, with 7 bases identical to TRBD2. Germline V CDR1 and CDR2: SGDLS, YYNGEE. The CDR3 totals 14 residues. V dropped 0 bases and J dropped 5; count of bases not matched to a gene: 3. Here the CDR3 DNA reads TGTGCCAGCAGCGTAGGGGGGGGGAAAGATACGCAGTATTTT. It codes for CASSVGGGKDTQYF.

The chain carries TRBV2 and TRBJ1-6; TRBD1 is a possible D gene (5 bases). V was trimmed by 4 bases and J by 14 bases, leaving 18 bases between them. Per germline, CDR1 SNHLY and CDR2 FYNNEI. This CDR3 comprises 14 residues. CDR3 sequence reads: CASSGGRELGSLHF. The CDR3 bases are TGTGCCAGCAGTGGTGGCAGGGAGCTAGGTTCCCTCCACTTT.

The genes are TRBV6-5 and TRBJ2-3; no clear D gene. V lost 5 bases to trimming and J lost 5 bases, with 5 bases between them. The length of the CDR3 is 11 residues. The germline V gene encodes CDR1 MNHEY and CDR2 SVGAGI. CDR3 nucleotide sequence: TGTGCCAGCAGTGCCCAAGATACGCAGTATTTT. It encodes CASSAQDTQYF.

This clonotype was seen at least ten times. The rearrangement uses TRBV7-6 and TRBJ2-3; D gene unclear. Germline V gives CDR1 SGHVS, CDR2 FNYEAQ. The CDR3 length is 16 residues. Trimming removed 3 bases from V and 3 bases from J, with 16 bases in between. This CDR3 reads CASSLLEDPWTDTQYF. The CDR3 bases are TGTGCCAGCAGCTTGCTCGAGGACCCCTGGACAGATACGCAGTATTTT.

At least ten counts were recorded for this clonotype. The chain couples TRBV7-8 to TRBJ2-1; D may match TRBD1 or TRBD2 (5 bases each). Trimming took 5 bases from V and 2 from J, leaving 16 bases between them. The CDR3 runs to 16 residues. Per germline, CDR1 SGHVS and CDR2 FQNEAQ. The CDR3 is CASSPGTGRTYNEQFF. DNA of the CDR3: TGTGCCAGCAGCCCTGGGACGGGGCGAACCTACAATGAGCAGTTCTTC.

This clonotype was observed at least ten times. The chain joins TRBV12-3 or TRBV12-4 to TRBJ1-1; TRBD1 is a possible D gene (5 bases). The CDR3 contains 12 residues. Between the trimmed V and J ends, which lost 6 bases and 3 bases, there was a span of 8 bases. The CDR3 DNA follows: TGTGCCAGCAGCTTGGGGGACACTGAAGCTTTCTTT. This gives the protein CASSLGDTEAFF.

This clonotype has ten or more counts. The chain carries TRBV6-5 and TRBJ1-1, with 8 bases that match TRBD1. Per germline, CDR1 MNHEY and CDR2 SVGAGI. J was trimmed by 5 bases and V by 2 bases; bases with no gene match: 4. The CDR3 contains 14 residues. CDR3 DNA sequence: TGTGCCAGCAGTTACCAGGGGGCTTGGACTGAAGCTTTCTTT. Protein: CASSYQGAWTEAFF.

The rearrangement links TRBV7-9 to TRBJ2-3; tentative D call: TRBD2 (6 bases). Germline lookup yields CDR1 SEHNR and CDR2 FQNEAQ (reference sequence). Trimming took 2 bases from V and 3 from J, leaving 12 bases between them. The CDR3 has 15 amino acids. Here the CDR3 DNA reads TGTGCCAGCAGCTTACTGGGGACTTTGACAGATACGCAGTATTTT. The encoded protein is CASSLLGTLTDTQYF. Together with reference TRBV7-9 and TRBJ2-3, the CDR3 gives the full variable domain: DTGVSQNPRHKITKRGQNVTFRCDPISEHNRLYWYRQTLGQGPEFLTYFQNEAQLEKSRLLSDRFSAERPKGSFSTLEIQRTEQGDSAMYLCASSLLGTLTDTQYFGPGTRLTVL.

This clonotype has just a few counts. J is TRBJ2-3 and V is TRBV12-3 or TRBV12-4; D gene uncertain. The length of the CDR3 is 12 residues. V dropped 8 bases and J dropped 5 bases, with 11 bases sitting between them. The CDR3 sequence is CASGSPLDTQYF. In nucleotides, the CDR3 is TGTGCCAGCGGCTCCCCGCTAGATACGCAGTATTTT.

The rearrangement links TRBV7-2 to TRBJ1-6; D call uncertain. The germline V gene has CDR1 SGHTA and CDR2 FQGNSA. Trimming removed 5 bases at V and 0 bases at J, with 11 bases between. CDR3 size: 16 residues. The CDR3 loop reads CASSPLVSSYNSPLHF. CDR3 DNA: TGTGCCAGCAGCCCGCTTGTGAGCTCCTATAATTCACCCCTCCACTTT. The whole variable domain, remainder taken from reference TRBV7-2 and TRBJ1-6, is GAGVSQSPSNKVTEKGKDVELRCDPISGHTALYWYRQSLGQGLEFLIYFQGNSAPDKSGLPSDRFSAERTGGSVSTLTIQRTQQEDSAVYLCASSPLVSSYNSPLHFGNGTRLTVT.

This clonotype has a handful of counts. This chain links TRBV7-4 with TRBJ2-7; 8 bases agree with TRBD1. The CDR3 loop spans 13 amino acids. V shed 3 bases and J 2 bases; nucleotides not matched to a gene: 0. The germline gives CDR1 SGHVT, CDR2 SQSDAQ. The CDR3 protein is CASSLDRAYEQYF. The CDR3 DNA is TGTGCCAGCAGCTTGGACAGGGCCTACGAGCAGTACTTC.

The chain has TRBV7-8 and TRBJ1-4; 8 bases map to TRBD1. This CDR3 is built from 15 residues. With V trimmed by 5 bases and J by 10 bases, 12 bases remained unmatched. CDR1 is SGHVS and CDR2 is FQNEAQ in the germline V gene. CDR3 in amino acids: CASSPGQGTLGKLFF. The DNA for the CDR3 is TGTGCCAGCAGCCCCGGACAGGGTACTTTGGGAAAACTGTTTTTT. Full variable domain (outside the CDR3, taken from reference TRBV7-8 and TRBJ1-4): GAGVSQSPRYKVAKRGQDVALRCDPISGHVSLFWYQQALGQGPEFLTYFQNEAQLDKSGLPSDRFFAERPEGSVSTLKIQRTQQEDSAVYLCASSPGQGTLGKLFFGSGTQLSVL.

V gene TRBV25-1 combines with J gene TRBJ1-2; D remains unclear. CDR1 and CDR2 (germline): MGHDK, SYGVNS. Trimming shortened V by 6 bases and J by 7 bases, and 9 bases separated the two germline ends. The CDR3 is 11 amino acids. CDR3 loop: CASSPGAGYTF. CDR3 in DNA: TGTGCCAGCAGCCCTGGCGCTGGCTACACCTTC.

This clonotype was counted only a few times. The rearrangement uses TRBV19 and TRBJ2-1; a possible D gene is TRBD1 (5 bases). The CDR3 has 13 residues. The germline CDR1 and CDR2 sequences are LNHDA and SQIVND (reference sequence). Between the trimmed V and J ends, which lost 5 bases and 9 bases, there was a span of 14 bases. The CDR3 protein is CASSHRAQGEQFF. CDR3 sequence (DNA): TGTGCCAGTAGTCACCGTGCGCAGGGTGAGCAGTTCTTC.

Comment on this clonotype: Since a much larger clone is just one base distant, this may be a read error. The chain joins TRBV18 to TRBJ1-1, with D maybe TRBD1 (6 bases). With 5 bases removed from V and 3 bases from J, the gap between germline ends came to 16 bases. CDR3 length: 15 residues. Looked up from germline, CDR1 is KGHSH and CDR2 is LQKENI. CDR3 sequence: CASSSSRDKDTEAFF. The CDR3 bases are TGTGCCAGCTCATCATCCCGGGACAAGGACACTGAAGCTTTCTTT.

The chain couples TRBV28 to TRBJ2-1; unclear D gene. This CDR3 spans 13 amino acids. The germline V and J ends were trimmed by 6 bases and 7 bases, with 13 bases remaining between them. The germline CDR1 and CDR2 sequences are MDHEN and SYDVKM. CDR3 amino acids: CASSHLQPNEQFF. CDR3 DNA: TGTGCCAGCAGCCATTTACAGCCTAATGAGCAGTTCTTC.

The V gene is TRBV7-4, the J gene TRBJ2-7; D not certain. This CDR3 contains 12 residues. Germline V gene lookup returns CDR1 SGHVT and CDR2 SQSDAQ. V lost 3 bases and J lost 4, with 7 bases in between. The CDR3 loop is CASSLPRYEQYF. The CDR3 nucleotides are TGTGCCAGCAGCTTGCCGCGGTACGAGCAGTACTTC.

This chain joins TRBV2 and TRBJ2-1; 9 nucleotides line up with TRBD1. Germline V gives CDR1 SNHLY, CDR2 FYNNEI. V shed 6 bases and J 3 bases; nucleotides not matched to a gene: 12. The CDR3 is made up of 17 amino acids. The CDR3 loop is CASSHNRDRGYYNEQFF. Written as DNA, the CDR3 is TGTGCCAGCAGCCACAATAGAGACAGGGGGTACTACAATGAGCAGTTCTTC.

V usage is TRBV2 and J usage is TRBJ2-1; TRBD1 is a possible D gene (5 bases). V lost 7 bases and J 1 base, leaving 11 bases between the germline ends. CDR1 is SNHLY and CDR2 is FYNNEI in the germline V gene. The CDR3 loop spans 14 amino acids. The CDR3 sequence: CASIDRGSYNEQFF. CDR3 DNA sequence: TGTGCCAGCATCGATAGGGGATCCTACAATGAGCAGTTCTTC.

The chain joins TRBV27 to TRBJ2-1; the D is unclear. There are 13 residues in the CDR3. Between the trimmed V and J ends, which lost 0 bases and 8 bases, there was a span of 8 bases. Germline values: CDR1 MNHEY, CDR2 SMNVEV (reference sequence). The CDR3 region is CASSLSSGYEQFF. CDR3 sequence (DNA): TGTGCCAGCAGTTTATCGTCCGGCTATGAGCAGTTCTTC.

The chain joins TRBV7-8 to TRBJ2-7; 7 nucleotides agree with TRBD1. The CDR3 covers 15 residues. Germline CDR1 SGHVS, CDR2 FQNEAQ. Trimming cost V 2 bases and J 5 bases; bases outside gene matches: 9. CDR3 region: CASSLLPGQVHEQYF. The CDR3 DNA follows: TGTGCCAGCAGCTTATTGCCCGGACAGGTCCACGAGCAGTACTTC. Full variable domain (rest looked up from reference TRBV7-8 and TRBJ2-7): GAGVSQSPRYKVAKRGQDVALRCDPISGHVSLFWYQQALGQGPEFLTYFQNEAQLDKSGLPSDRFFAERPEGSVSTLKIQRTQQEDSAVYLCASSLLPGQVHEQYFGPGTRLTVT.

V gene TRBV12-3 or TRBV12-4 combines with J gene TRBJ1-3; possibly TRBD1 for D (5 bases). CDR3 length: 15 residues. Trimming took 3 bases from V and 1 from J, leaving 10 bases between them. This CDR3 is CASSLTVPSGNTIYF. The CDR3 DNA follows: TGTGCCAGCAGTTTGACAGTGCCTTCTGGAAACACCATATATTTT.

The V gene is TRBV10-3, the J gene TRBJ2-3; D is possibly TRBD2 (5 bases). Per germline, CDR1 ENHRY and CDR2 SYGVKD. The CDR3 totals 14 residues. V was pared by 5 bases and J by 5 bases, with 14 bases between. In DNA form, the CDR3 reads TGTGCCATCAGTACTAGAAGGGTCCAAGATACGCAGTATTTT. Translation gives CAISTRRVQDTQYF.

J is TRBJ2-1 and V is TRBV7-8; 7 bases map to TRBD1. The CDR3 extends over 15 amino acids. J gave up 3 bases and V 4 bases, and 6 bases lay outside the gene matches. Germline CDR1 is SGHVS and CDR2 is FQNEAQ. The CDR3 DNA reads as TGTGCCAGCAGCTCTTCCGGGACAGACTACAATGAGCAGTTCTTC. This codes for CASSSSGTDYNEQFF.